These 10 T cell receptor beta chains share one sample of origin, sequenced in a study of T cells in Graves' hyperthyroidism and ophthalmopathy. Amplification of TCR beta CDR3 regions was performed using RNA transcripts as template. TCR CDR3 regions were first amplified by RT-PCR with HTBI primers. TCRdb passed the multiplex PCR reads through MiXCR, listing each CDR3 protein once. The sample lists about 320,000 distinct CDR3 sequences, approximately 17% occurring once. The sequenced sample consisted of blood. These receptors were collected from a man aged 25-45 years with Graves' hyperthyroidism.

In the case of this clonotype: A much bigger clone sits one base away, suggesting this may be a read error. The J gene is TRBJ2-7, the V gene TRBV20-1; possible D gene TRBD2, 6 bases. The CDR3 totals 13 residues. The ends were cut back, 7 bases at V and 3 bases at J, with 16 bases in the middle. Germline assignment: CDR1 DFQATT and CDR2 SNEGSKA (reference sequence). The CDR3 loop is CSVEGRGSYEQYF. CDR3 DNA sequence: TGCAGTGTCGAAGGGCGGGGAAGCTACGAGCAGTACTTC.

This clonotype was counted at least ten times. CDR3 sequence: CASSPAGRLLVEQYF. The CDR3 coding sequence is TGTGCCAGCTCACCGGCGGGCAGGCTGCTGGTCGAGCAGTACTTC. V is TRBV18 and J is TRBJ2-7; D possibly corresponds to TRBD2 (5 bases). The germline V and J ends were trimmed by 3 bases and 6 bases, with 18 bases remaining between them. From germline, CDR1 is KGHSH and CDR2 LQKENI. The CDR3 totals 15 residues.

This clonotype has a count of ten or more. V and J are TRBV13 and TRBJ2-1, with D possibly TRBD1 on 5 matching bases. Trimming shortened V by 1 base and J by 5 bases, and 12 bases separated the two germline ends. Germline V CDR1 and CDR2: PRHDT, FYEKMQ (reference sequence). There are 15 residues in the CDR3. The DNA of the CDR3 is TGTGCCAGCAGCTTAGAAGACGTACAGGACAATGAGCAGTTCTTC. Its protein is CASSLEDVQDNEQFF. Variable domain in full (rest from reference TRBV13 and TRBJ2-1): AAGVIQSPRHLIKEKRETATLKCYPIPRHDTVYWYQQGPGQDPQFLISFYEKMQSDKGSIPDRFSAQQFSDYHSELNMSSLELGDSALYFCASSLEDVQDNEQFFGPGTRLTVL.

The chain employs TRBV11-3 and TRBJ2-1; TRBD1 aligns across 9 bases. The germline V gene has CDR1 SGHNT and CDR2 YENEEA. The V segment lost 4 bases and the J segment 7 bases; nucleotides outside the gene matches: 8. The CDR3 totals 15 residues. CDR3 DNA sequence: TGTGCCAGCAGCTCTAGGGGGGACAGGGCGAATGAGCAGTTCTTC. Translation: CASSSRGDRANEQFF.

This clonotype was observed many times. This chain joins TRBV27 and TRBJ2-1; D remains unclear. Per germline, CDR1 MNHEY and CDR2 SMNVEV (reference sequence). This CDR3 is built from 13 residues. The V end lost 2 bases, the J end lost 6 bases, and 8 bases lay between the germline ends. CDR3 coding DNA: TGTGCCAGCAGTTTACCCCAGAGCAATGAGCAGTTCTTC. It specifies CASSLPQSNEQFF.

This chain uses TRBV9 with TRBJ1-1; D is uncertain. Germline CDR1 reads SGDLS; CDR2 reads YYNGEE. There are 15 residues in the CDR3. V lost 0 bases and J lost 4, with 13 bases in between. In DNA, the CDR3 is TGTGCCAGCAGCGTAGAGGCAGGCGTGGGCACTGAAGCTTTCTTT. Its protein is CASSVEAGVGTEAFF.

This clonotype was observed at least ten times. This chain joins TRBV7-9 and TRBJ2-5, with D possibly matching TRBD2 (6 bases). CDR1 SEHNR and CDR2 FQNEAQ come from the germline V gene (reference sequence). This CDR3 spans 15 amino acids. Between the trimmed V and J ends, which lost 5 bases and 5 bases, there was a span of 18 bases. In DNA form, the CDR3 reads TGTGCCAGCAGCGGTTGGAGGGACGAGGGGGAGACCCAGTACTTC. It yields the protein CASSGWRDEGETQYF.

This clonotype was recorded a few times. The chain carries TRBV12-3 or TRBV12-4 and TRBJ2-7; maybe TRBD1 (5 bases). This CDR3 has 13 residues. Deletions cut 4 bases from V and 0 bases from J, with 7 bases between. CDR3: CASSSQVSYEQYF. The DNA for the CDR3 is TGTGCCAGCAGTTCACAGGTCTCCTACGAGCAGTACTTC.

This clonotype appeared many times. The chain is built from TRBV30 and TRBJ1-2; D gene uncertain. Looked up from germline, CDR1 is GTSNPN and CDR2 is SVGIG (reference sequence). The length of the CDR3 is 11 residues. V dropped 3 bases and J dropped 8 bases, with 10 bases sitting between them. CDR3 residues: CAWREPRGYTF. The CDR3 region has the DNA TGTGCCTGGAGGGAACCTCGCGGCTACACCTTC. Full variable domain (outside the CDR3, taken from reference TRBV30 and TRBJ1-2): SQTIHQWPATLVQPVGSPLSLECTVEGTSNPNLYWYRQAAGRGLQLLFYSVGIGQISSEVPQNLSASRPQDRQFILSSKKLLLSDSGFYLCAWREPRGYTFGSGTRLTVV.

The gene calls are TRBV6-5 and TRBJ2-3; D is possibly TRBD1 (6 bases). V lost 2 bases and J lost 3, with 12 bases in between. CDR3 length equals 15 residues. Germline V gives CDR1 MNHEY, CDR2 SVGAGI. The CDR3 sequence: CASSYGGGETDTQYF. The CDR3 region has the DNA TGTGCCAGCAGTTACGGGGGCGGCGAAACAGATACGCAGTATTTT.